This record covers a single TCR beta chain. Other DNA variants within this sample encode the same CDR3. The source of the sample is a study of technical replicates of blood from a handful of donors. Trimming removed 3 bases from V and 9 bases from J, with 6 bases in between. The CDR3 covers 11 residues. CDR1 and CDR2 (germline): SNHLY, FYNNEI. Generated by immunoSEQ multiplex PCR, the TCRdb table keeps only in-frame clones and is missing some. Found here are about 82,000 clones, roughly 94% of them singletons; the top ten hold about 0.4%. Sequencing was performed on T cells isolated from PBMCs. The chain employs TRBV2 and TRBJ2-1; D is perhaps TRBD2 (5 bases). This receptor was taken from a human donor in good health. The CDR3 is CASSDGGEQFF. CDR3 DNA sequence: TGTGCCAGCAGTGACGGAGGTGAGCAGTTCTTC.